The clone carrying this TCR beta chain was counted at least ten times. Antigen unknown. The source of the sample is a study of beta chain features in type 1 diabetes. Whole-study context: The study found patients and healthy donors alike in age, gender and cell yields.

Blood was collected once per donor into heparin, averaging about 110 mL. Purity exceeded 95% in all sorted populations. Study-wide results and limits: For Type 1 diabetes patients, all four CD4+ subsets carried TCRB CDR3s that were moderately but significantly shorter.

Since all of the isolated RNA was reverse transcribed, expressed TCRB transcripts were what got sequenced. Naive, central memory and regulatory T cell samples averaged about 3.5 million reads. TCRdb's table, derived via immunoSEQ multiplex PCR, lists solely in-frame clones and lacks some. The sample lists approximately 100,000 clones, approximately 30% occurring once. Germline CDR1 is SGHTA and CDR2 is FQGNSA. This CDR3 is 16 amino acids long. J gave up 6 bases and V 3 bases, and 12 bases lay outside the gene matches. The chain recombines TRBV7-2 with TRBJ2-3; 7 nucleotides agree with TRBD2. Sample: central memory CD4+ T cells from blood. The source is a woman under 30 with type 1 diabetes. DNA for the CDR3: TGTGCCAGCAGCTTTCGAGGTGGGAGGGCCCAGGATACGCAGTATTTT. Translated, it gives CASSFRGGRAQDTQYF.